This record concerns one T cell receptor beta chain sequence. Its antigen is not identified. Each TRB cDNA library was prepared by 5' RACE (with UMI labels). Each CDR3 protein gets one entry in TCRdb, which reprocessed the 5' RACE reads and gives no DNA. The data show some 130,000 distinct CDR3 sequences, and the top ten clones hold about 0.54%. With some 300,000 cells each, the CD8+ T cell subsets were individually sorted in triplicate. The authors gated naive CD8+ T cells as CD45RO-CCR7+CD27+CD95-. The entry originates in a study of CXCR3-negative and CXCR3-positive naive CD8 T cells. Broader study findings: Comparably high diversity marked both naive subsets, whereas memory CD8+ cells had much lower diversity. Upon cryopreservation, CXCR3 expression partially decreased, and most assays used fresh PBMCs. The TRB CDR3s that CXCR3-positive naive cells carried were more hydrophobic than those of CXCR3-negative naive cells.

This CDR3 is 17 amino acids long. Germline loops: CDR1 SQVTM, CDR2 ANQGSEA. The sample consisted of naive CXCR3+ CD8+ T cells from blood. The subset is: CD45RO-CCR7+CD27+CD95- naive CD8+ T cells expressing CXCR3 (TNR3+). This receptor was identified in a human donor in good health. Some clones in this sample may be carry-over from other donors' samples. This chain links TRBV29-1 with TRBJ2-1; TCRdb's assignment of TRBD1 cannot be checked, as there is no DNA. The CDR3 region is CSVVPGGTGGSYNEQFF.